This entry concerns a single T cell receptor beta chain. This clonotype was seen at least ten times. Its cognate antigen has yet to be identified. Per-nucleotide qualities are absent, and no much larger clonotype sits a single base away. This was a case-control study nested in a cohort of healthcare workers in London, UK, who had nasopharyngeal swab PCR tests and blood samples taken every week. Healthcare workers were enrolled in the week of the UK lockdown, from 23 to 31 March 2020, and were followed every week for up to roughly 16 weeks. V and J lose 2 bases and 3 bases, and a span of 7 bases separates them. For CDR1 and CDR2, the germline V gene lists SGHAT and FQNNGV. Reading from cysteine to phenylalanine, the CDR3 counts 13 amino acids. Only the CDR3 part of the read is kept: 39 bases, read in frame from the first base. Library preparation employed 5' RACE. Sequencing took place on a NextSeq 500. In the TCR library protocol, unique molecular identifiers were attached to individual cDNA molecules to correct for PCR bias and sequencing error. Sequencing covered both TCR alpha and beta chains, and within each sample the abundances of alpha and beta sequences were tightly co-correlated. In the original analysis: Decombinator V4 was used to annotate TCR sequences for V gene, J gene and CDR3. Expanded TCRs were defined as changing significantly between any two time points under a Poisson model with p below 0.0001. TCR abundances were normalised to the total number of TCRs sequenced per sample and were expressed as counts per million. MAIT TCRs were defined by TRAV1-2 paired with TRAJ12, TRAJ20 or TRAJ33, and iNKT TCRs by TRAV10 paired with TRAJ18. VDJdb, accessed on 1 November 2021, was searched for TCRs annotated for CMV, EBV and SARS-CoV-2, and TCRs annotated for more than one antigen were excluded. Through fastp at Q25 and MiXCR, TCRdb rebuilt clones from the public reads, retaining in-frame beta chains. Identical CDR3 proteins give one entry, which carries the most common genes and DNA. It is TCRdb's table, rather than the study itself, that gives the V and J calls and clone size. The sample contains tens of thousands of distinct CDR3 sequences, approximately 11% of them found a single time. Of the sample, about a sixth is held by the ten largest clones.

These data come from a study of early T cells in non-severe SARS-CoV-2 infection listed by TCRdb under 2021. Describing the broader study: Because TCR sequencing was done on bulk RNA from unsorted whole blood, the alpha and beta chains could not be paired. The paper as a whole reports these results and caveats: VDJdb matching was skewed toward anti-spike CD8 responses and likely underestimated virus-specific expansions by missing private and CD4 specificities.

This TCR came from an adult who was a healthcare worker with PCR-confirmed SARS-CoV-2 infection or an uninfected control (not recorded which). The sequencing used whole blood, collected at baseline. The rearranged segments are TRBV11-2 and TRBJ2-5, with the D gene uncertain. The CDR3 corresponds to CASSLTPEETQYF. The DNA is TGTGCCAGCAGCTTAACCCCGGAAGAGACCCAGTACTTC. Beyond the CDR3, the reference TRBV11-2 and TRBJ2-5 genes provide the residues; the full variable domain reads: EAGVAQSPRYKIIEKRQSVAFWCNPISGHATLYWYQQILGQGPKLLIQFQNNGVVDDSQLPKDRFSAERLKGVDSTLKIQPAKLEDSAVYLCASSLTPEETQYFGPGTRLLVL.